This passage covers 2 T cell receptor beta chains from one sample sequenced in a study of glioma-infiltrating T cells after dendritic cell vaccination. The time point: after dendritic cell vaccination, including at tumor progression/relapse. The data were produced by immunoSEQ multiplex PCR, yet TCRdb's version contains in-frame clones alone and is incomplete. This sample carries about 50,000 clones, 89% of them seen once, and the ten largest clones take around 5%. The sample was blood, taken after dendritic cell vaccination. These receptors were taken from a human donor with glioblastoma.

The V gene is TRBV10-1, the J gene TRBJ1-2; TRBD1 matches 9 bases. Looked up from germline, CDR1 is WNHNN and CDR2 is SYGVQD (reference sequence). After removal of 6 bases from V and 5 bases from J, the junction contained 7 bases not matched to a gene. The CDR3 totals 14 residues. The CDR3 nucleotides read TGCGCCAGCAGGAGGAGGACAGGGGAATATGGCTACACCTTC. Protein: CASRRRTGEYGYTF.

The rearrangement links TRBV7-9 to TRBJ2-1; TRBD2 matches at 7 bases. The J segment lost 8 bases and the V segment lost 2 bases, leaving 12 bases of the junction unmatched. The CDR3 runs to 16 residues. Germline V gene data show CDR1 as SEHNR and CDR2 as FQNEAQ (reference sequence). CDR3 DNA: TGTGCCAGCAGCTTAATCCAGGCGGGAGATGTTGATGAGCAGTTCTTC. Encoded protein: CASSLIQAGDVDEQFF.